This T cell receptor beta chain was identified in a study of tumor-infiltrating lymphocytes in primary liver carcinoma. Study context: The five patients, who were men and women, ranged in age from 30 to 69 years.

This clonotype has at least ten counts. One end of the junction varies from germline; a read error may be responsible. It was from around 20-30 mg of unsorted bulk tissue that RNA and DNA were co-extracted. Patients were treatment-naive with chronic HBV infection. Without exception, tumor samples held over 75% viable tumor cells. A constant-region primer served to make TCR beta cDNA from around 500 ng total RNA. Employing slightly modified ARM-PCR, three nested multiplex PCR rounds were run, and these gave rise to the TCR beta libraries. TCRdb ran MiXCR on the multiplex PCR reads and lists one entry per CDR3 protein. The profile covers some 110,000 distinct CDR3 sequences, with 50% to 80% appearing a single time and around 8.2% taken by the ten largest. The source is a woman aged 55-69 years with primary liver carcinoma and hepatitis B virus infection. Sample: liver tumor tissue from sampling region 3. Subset meaning: tumor region T3, left-lateral pole.

The CDR3 DNA sequence: TGTGCCAGCAGTTTTGCTGGGACAGACAGTAACTTC. Its translation is CASSFAGTDSNF. The chain uses TRBV12-3 or TRBV12-4 and TRBJ2-1; TRBD1 aligns across 7 bases. The CDR3 has 12 amino acids.